These T cell receptor beta chains were read from a single sample in a study of T cell responses to AZD1222 COVID-19 vaccine. Assay used: immunoSEQ multiplex PCR; TCRdb lists only in-frame clones, some missing. The sample shows fewer than 90,000 clones, about 86% of them seen only once. The sample consisted of peripheral blood, taken 28 days after the second AZD1222 dose. These receptors came from an adult who received the AZD1222 COVID-19 vaccine. The CDR3 runs from the conserved cysteine through the conserved F or W. Fields, in order: J gene, D gene, V gene, CDR3 protein. D genes are given only for firm matches.

>TRBJ1-5|-|TRBV5-1
CASSFGVNQPQHF
>TRBJ1-5|-|TRBV30
CAWSFDSNQPQHF
>TRBJ2-3|TRBD2|TRBV27
CASSLMGTSGPFTDTQYF
>TRBJ2-1|-|TRBV5-1
CASSVSPVGNEQFF
>TRBJ2-7|TRBD2|TRBV4-2
CASSPGLAGEGSYEQYF
>TRBJ2-7|-|TRBV10-1
CASSESGDWSEQYF
>TRBJ2-7|-|TRBV7-2
CASSFNRGGGRIGEQYF
>TRBJ2-7|-|TRBV15
CATRDWDGSYEQYF
>TRBJ1-1|TRBD1|TRBV18
CASSANRGQGTEAFF
>TRBJ1-1|-|TRBV11-1
CASSPRGEGWFTEAFF
>TRBJ2-4|TRBD2|TRBV6-5
CASRAGTTTLIQYF
>TRBJ2-2|-|TRBV3-1/TRBV3-2
CASSQDVGGRNTGELFF
>TRBJ1-3|-|TRBV11-2
CASSADVGSGNTIYF
>TRBJ2-7|-|TRBV29-1
CSVSVQASYEQYF
>TRBJ2-1|-|TRBV28
CASSAPGVGNEQFF
>TRBJ2-1|TRBD2|TRBV28
CASSGTSGYNEQFF
>TRBJ2-3|-|TRBV6-5
CASSYPRVGTDTQYF
>TRBJ2-1|TRBD2|TRBV30
CAWPGTSGYNEQFF
>TRBJ2-1|-|TRBV7-2
CASSLGPAYEQFF
>TRBJ1-4|-|TRBV18
CASSPGTNEKLFF
>TRBJ2-7|TRBD1|TRBV18
CASSPGQNYEQYF
>TRBJ2-4|TRBD2|TRBV28
CASRFTSGGARQVAKNIQYF
>TRBJ1-2|-|TRBV12-3/TRBV12-4
CASSLWRGYTF
>TRBJ1-1|-|TRBV24-1
CATSDLGRDFPISEAFF
>TRBJ2-2|TRBD1|TRBV10-1
CASSEGTGITGELFF
>TRBJ1-1|-|TRBV16
CASNLGAKRDEAFF
>TRBJ2-2|TRBD2|TRBV6-5
CASSYGGGGTGELFF
>TRBJ2-1|-|TRBV29-1
CSVERGGRNEQFF
>TRBJ1-6|-|TRBV27
CASSTSTLGVSPLHF
>TRBJ2-7|TRBD1|TRBV28
CASSLPGQGGYEQYF
>TRBJ1-6|-|TRBV15
CATSTVASPLHF
>TRBJ2-3|-|TRBV6-5
CASSYQRLGPDTQYF
>TRBJ1-1|-|TRBV5-5
CASKWGVNQNTEAFF
>TRBJ2-7|TRBD1|TRBV5-6
CASSSKGASSYEQYF
>TRBJ2-2|-|TRBV19
CASSPRQNTGELFF
>TRBJ2-3|TRBD2|TRBV10-2
CASSGAGGPPDTQYF
>TRBJ2-5|-|TRBV5-1
CASSTLDRGQTQYF
>TRBJ1-5|-|TRBV4-2
CASSQVGGAGGNQPQHF
>TRBJ1-5|-|TRBV18
CASSPVRGAFENRQPQHF
>TRBJ1-1|TRBD1|TRBV19
CASQDSPGDREAFF
>TRBJ2-4|-|TRBV18
CASSPTGLAKNIQYF
>TRBJ2-1|-|TRBV7-3
CASSLSLGTNGQFF
>TRBJ1-1|-|TRBV3-1/TRBV3-2
CASTQRSYHTEAFF
>TRBJ2-2|-|TRBV5-1
CASAPGPSTGELFF
>TRBJ1-6|TRBD1|TRBV18
CASSILPGQRTPLHF
>TRBJ1-2|-|TRBV24-1
CATSERTLTGRYGYTF
>TRBJ1-2|TRBD1|TRBV6-5
CASSYPTGVRNYGYTF
>TRBJ2-7|TRBD2|TRBV19
CASSPPGGNEQYF
>TRBJ2-7|TRBD2|TRBV4-2
CASSQAASGTSYEQYF